This T cell receptor (beta chain) was captured in a study of T cells after yellow fever vaccination. The overall study: Among memory cells, EM, EMRA, CM and Tscm subsets were sorted using CD3, CD45RA, CCR7 and CD95. Whole-study results and caveats: The secondary response showed a weaker magnitude and a faster peak, day 5 versus 15.

A process of 5'RACE template switching, which added a universal primer site and UMIs, was used to make TCR cDNA. MiXCR, applied by TCRdb to the 5' RACE reads, yields one record per CDR3 protein. The sample lists tens of thousands of distinct CDR3 sequences, approximately 5.7% seen once, with about a third in the top ten. The sample holds a few counts of this clonotype. This CDR3 has 14 amino acids. V gave up 8 bases and J gave up 1 base, with 11 bases separating them. The V gene's germline CDR1 is MNHNS and CDR2 SASEGT. This specimen consisted of PBMCs, either bulk or a sorted T-cell subset (CD4+, CD8+, memory, or dextramer-sorted; not recorded which), obtained on the day of the yellow fever booster vaccination. This TCR came from a young man who received the YFV17D yellow fever vaccine. The genes are TRBV6-1 and TRBJ2-2; TRBD2 might be the D (6 bases). The CDR3 bases are TGTGCCAGCGCCGTCGGGGGGAACACCGGGGAGCTGTTTTTT. Translated: CASAVGGNTGELFF.